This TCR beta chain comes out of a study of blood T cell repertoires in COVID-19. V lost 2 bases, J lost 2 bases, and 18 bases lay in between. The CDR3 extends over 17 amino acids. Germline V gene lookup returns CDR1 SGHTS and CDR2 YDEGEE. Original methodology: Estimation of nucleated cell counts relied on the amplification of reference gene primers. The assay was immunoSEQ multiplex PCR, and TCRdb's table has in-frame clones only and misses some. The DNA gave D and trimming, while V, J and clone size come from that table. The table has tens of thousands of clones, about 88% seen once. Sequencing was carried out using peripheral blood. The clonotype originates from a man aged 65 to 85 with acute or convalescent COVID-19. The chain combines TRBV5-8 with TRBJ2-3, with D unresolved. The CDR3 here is CASSFEASAVSTDTQYF. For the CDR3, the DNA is TGTGCCAGCAGCTTTGAGGCGAGCGCTGTTTCCACAGATACGCAGTATTTT.